Following are 26 T cell receptor beta chains from one sample sequenced in a study of post-analysis software for immune sequencing data. Each TCR beta cDNA library carried unique molecular identifiers. TCRdb passed the PCR reads through MiXCR, listing each CDR3 protein once. The sample lists 160,000 or so distinct CDR3 sequences; roughly 40% were seen once. This sample comprised blood, obtained after autologous hematopoietic stem cell transplantation. The receptors stem from a girl under 18 with multiple sclerosis.

This clonotype was detected a few times. V is TRBV29-1 and J is TRBJ2-7, with D unclear. CDR1 is SQVTM, CDR2 ANQGSEA, per germline. This CDR3 is 13 amino acids long. Trimming removed 6 bases at V and 0 bases at J, with 12 bases between. The CDR3 sequence is CSVLDWDSYEQYF. As DNA, the CDR3 is TGCAGCGTGCTAGACTGGGACTCCTACGAGCAGTACTTC.

This clonotype was seen ten or more times. The chain has TRBV5-1 and TRBJ2-7; TRBD2 matches 7 bases. The CDR3 extends over 19 amino acids. The ends lost 1 base at V and 2 bases at J; junction bases unmatched: 18. The germline CDR1 and CDR2 sequences are SGHRS and YFSETQ. The CDR3 DNA follows: TGCGCCAGCAGCTTGTCTTACTCAGCGGGGACGACCATTACCTACGAGCAGTACTTC. It yields the protein CASSLSYSAGTTITYEQYF.

Points on this clonotype: The junction departs from germline at one end; a sequencing error may be responsible. The V and J genes are TRBV4-2 and TRBJ2-1, with D possibly TRBD1 on 5 matching bases. CDR1 LGHNA and CDR2 YNFKEQ come from the germline V gene. The CDR3 length is 14 residues. In DNA, the CDR3 is TGTGCCAGCAGCCAAGATAGGGGTTACAGTGAGCAGTTCTTC. It encodes CASSQDRGYSEQFF.

J is TRBJ2-3 and V is TRBV5-1; 11 nucleotides match TRBD2. This CDR3 has 16 amino acids. After removal of 4 bases from V and 0 bases from J, the junction contained 4 bases not matched to a gene. The germline V gene encodes CDR1 SGHRS and CDR2 YFSETQ. This chain's CDR3 is CASSETSGRSTDTQYF. The CDR3 region has the DNA TGCGCCAGCAGCGAAACTAGCGGGAGAAGCACAGATACGCAGTATTTT.

The CDR3 protein is CASSPGHLNTEAFF. The CDR3 DNA reads as TGTGCCAGCAGCCCCGGCCATCTGAACACTGAAGCTTTCTTT. This chain joins TRBV4-2 and TRBJ1-1, with D unclear. This CDR3 spans 14 amino acids. Trimming cost V 4 bases and J 0 bases, with 9 bases left between them. CDR1 is LGHNA, CDR2 YNFKEQ, per germline.

CDR3 DNA: TGCGCCAGCAGCCAAGGGACTACCTCCTACGAGCAGTACTTC. Translating gives CASSQGTTSYEQYF. The chain recombines TRBV4-3 with TRBJ2-7, with D tentatively TRBD2 (6 bases). Germline V gene lookup returns CDR1 LGHNA and CDR2 YSLEER. The V gene lost 1 base and the J gene lost 0 bases, with 7 bases spanning the gap. CDR3 size: 14 residues.

For the CDR3, the DNA is TGTGCCAGCAGTCCCCCCGGGACAGGGGCCCGCGAGCAGTACTTC. It encodes CASSPPGTGAREQYF. The J gene is TRBJ2-7, the V gene TRBV28; TRBD1 aligns across 10 bases. Per germline, CDR1 MDHEN and CDR2 SYDVKM. CDR3 length: 15 amino acids. V shed 5 bases and J 6 bases; nucleotides not matched to a gene: 10.

The J gene is TRBJ2-5, the V gene TRBV7-8, with a tentative D call TRBD2 (7 bases). The germline gives CDR1 SGHVS, CDR2 FQNEAQ. Deletions cut 10 bases from V and 5 bases from J, with 23 bases between. CDR3 length: 15 residues. In DNA, the CDR3 is TGTGCCATCTCGCCGGGACGGGGGGCCGGTGAGACCCAGTACTTC. This gives the protein CAISPGRGAGETQYF.

This rearrangement joins TRBV12-3 or TRBV12-4 to TRBJ2-7; 10 positions match TRBD2. CDR3 length equals 16 residues. The junction had 12 bases not matched to a gene; V was cut back by 3 bases and J by 7 bases. Here the CDR3 DNA reads TGTGCCAGCAGTTTGGGGGGGACTAGCGCAGCAAGAGAGCAGTACTTC. Its translation: CASSLGGTSAAREQYF.

The J gene is TRBJ1-1, the V gene TRBV7-6; D not certain. The germline gives CDR1 SGHVS, CDR2 FNYEAQ. This CDR3 region has 11 residues. V lost 6 bases and J lost 12, with 14 bases in between. CDR3: CASRSVRRPFF. The CDR3, as DNA: TGTGCCAGCAGGTCCGTGAGGAGGCCTTTCTTT.

This clonotype was detected only a few times. The CDR3 sequence is CASSRAQEKLFF. The CDR3 bases are TGTGCCAGCAGCCGGGCTCAGGAAAAACTGTTTTTT. The V gene is TRBV5-5, the J gene TRBJ1-4; D unclear. Germline V gene data show CDR1 as SGHKS and CDR2 as YYEKEE (reference sequence). The CDR3 extends over 12 amino acids. The V and J ends lost 4 bases and 8 bases respectively, with 9 bases between them. Drawing the rest from reference TRBV5-5 and TRBJ1-4, the complete variable domain is DAGVTQSPTHLIKTRGQQVTLRCSPISGHKSVSWYQQVLGQGPQFIFQYYEKEERGRGNFPDRFSARQFPNYSSELNVNALLLGDSALYLCASSRAQEKLFFGSGTQLSVL.

This chain links TRBV6-1 with TRBJ2-3; D possibly uses TRBD1 or TRBD2 (7 bases each). From germline, CDR1 is MNHNS and CDR2 SASEGT. V dropped 4 bases and J dropped 1 base, with 15 bases sitting between them. The CDR3 totals 16 residues. The CDR3 DNA sequence: TGTGCCAGCAGTGTTTTCAGGGGGGGCGGCACAGATACGCAGTATTTT. This sequence encodes CASSVFRGGGTDTQYF.

This clonotype has only one observation. This sequence may be a read error, since a much larger clone differs from it by one base. The gene calls are TRBV7-2 and TRBJ2-4; tentatively, D is TRBD2 (5 bases). The assigned J gene may be wrong: the sequence end matches TRBJ2-7 better. The CDR3 is 15 residues long. Germline V gene data show CDR1 as SGHTA and CDR2 as FQGNSA. The CDR3 DNA follows: TGTGCCAGCAGCCTAGAGGAGCTAGCACCCTACGAGCAGTACTTC. It yields the protein CASSLEELAPYEQYF.

This clonotype was observed a few times. The chain couples TRBV29-1 to TRBJ2-7, with 8 bases fitting TRBD2. Per germline, CDR1 SQVTM and CDR2 ANQGSEA. The CDR3 loop spans 12 amino acids. V lost 7 bases to trimming and J lost 0 bases; unmatched junction nucleotides: 2. The CDR3: CSAGRVSYEQYF. In DNA, the CDR3 is TGCAGCGCCGGGAGGGTCTCCTACGAGCAGTACTTC.

This clonotype was observed a handful of times. The rearrangement uses TRBV5-6 and TRBJ2-5; D is possibly TRBD1 or TRBD2 (5 bases each). Germline V gene data show CDR1 as SGHDT and CDR2 as YYEEEE. Trimming pared 4 bases from V and 5 bases from J, leaving 15 bases between. There are 14 residues in the CDR3. The CDR3 region is CASSLTGARETQYF. Written as DNA, the CDR3 is TGTGCCAGCAGCCTGACCGGGGCTAGGGAGACCCAGTACTTC. Complete variable domain (other parts from reference TRBV5-6 and TRBJ2-5): DAGVTQSPTHLIKTRGQQVTLRCSPKSGHDTVSWYQQALGQGPQFIFQYYEEEERQRGNFPDRFSGHQFPNYSSELNVNALLLGDSALYLCASSLTGARETQYFGPGTRLLVL.

The chain carries TRBV18 and TRBJ1-2, with 7 bases matching TRBD1. J gave up 4 bases and V 5 bases, and 16 bases lay outside the gene matches. Per germline, CDR1 KGHSH and CDR2 LQKENI. This CDR3 has 17 residues. The CDR3 sequence is CASSEGPGTAFGYGYTF. The CDR3 coding sequence is TGTGCCAGCTCAGAAGGTCCCGGGACAGCCTTCGGCTATGGCTACACCTTC.

The chain couples TRBV12-3 or TRBV12-4 to TRBJ2-5; possibly TRBD1 for D (7 bases). The CDR3 covers 13 residues. Trimming removed 6 bases at V and 5 bases at J, with 13 bases between. The CDR3 is CASSQTGRETQYF. For the CDR3, the DNA is TGTGCCAGCAGCCAGACAGGGAGGGAGACCCAGTACTTC.

The genes are TRBV28 and TRBJ2-7; 8 positions agree with TRBD1. The V gene's germline CDR1 is MDHEN and CDR2 SYDVKM. With V trimmed by 3 bases and J by 0 bases, 4 bases remained unmatched. The CDR3 spans 15 residues. CDR3 loop: CASSLWGTGSYEQYF. The CDR3 DNA reads TGTGCCAGCAGTTTGTGGGGGACAGGCTCCTACGAGCAGTACTTC.

J is TRBJ2-3 and V is TRBV6-5; TRBD1 agrees at 8 bases. The CDR3 length is 15 residues. Losses at the gene ends were 6 bases for V and 3 bases for J; bases not matched to a gene: 8. Germline V gives CDR1 MNHEY, CDR2 SVGAGI. The CDR3 coding sequence is TGTGCCAGCAGGAACAAGTGGACAGGGACAGATACGCAGTATTTT. The encoded protein is CASRNKWTGTDTQYF.

The V call is TRBV27, the J call TRBJ1-3, with a weak D call TRBD1 (6 bases). Trimming stripped 4 bases from V and 2 bases from J, with 9 bases between. Looked up from germline, CDR1 is MNHEY and CDR2 is SMNVEV (reference sequence). The CDR3 has 14 amino acids. CDR3 DNA sequence: TGTGCCAGCAGTTCTCAGGGGACTGGAAACACCATATATTTT. Amino acids: CASSSQGTGNTIYF.

The CDR3 protein is CASSSGGGGYTF. As DNA, the CDR3 is TGTGCCAGCAGCTCAGGGGGGGGTGGCTACACCTTC. The V gene is TRBV7-2, the J gene TRBJ1-2, with 7 bases that match TRBD1. CDR3 size: 12 residues. The V segment lost 4 bases and the J segment 7 bases; nucleotides outside the gene matches: 3. Germline V gene data show CDR1 as SGHTA and CDR2 as FQGNSA.

The table lists this clonotype with a few counts. Here the CDR3 DNA reads TGTGCCAGCAGCCAAGTCCCACCGCGGGAGCAGTTCTTC. This translates into CASSQVPPREQFF. The chain is built from TRBV3-1 and TRBJ2-1; no firm D call. CDR1 LGHDT and CDR2 YNNKEL come from the germline V gene (reference sequence). V was shortened by 1 base and J by 10 bases, with 11 bases between the two germline ends. CDR3 size: 13 residues.

V gene TRBV9 combines with J gene TRBJ2-3; the match to TRBD2 covers 12 bases. V lost 4 bases and J lost 4; bases outside the gene matches: 7. The CDR3 has 16 residues. Germline V gene sequence: CDR1 SGDLS, CDR2 YYNGEE. The CDR3 loop is CASSSRLAGVADTQYF. In nucleotides, the CDR3 is TGTGCCAGCAGCTCCCGACTAGCGGGAGTCGCAGATACGCAGTATTTT.

The chain uses TRBV5-1 and TRBJ2-3; possible D gene TRBD2, 5 bases. Germline CDR1 SGHRS, CDR2 YFSETQ. The CDR3 contains 14 residues. The V gene lost 0 bases and the J gene lost 1 base, with 6 bases spanning the gap. CDR3 protein: CASSLEAGTDTQYF. The CDR3 nucleotides are TGCGCCAGCAGCTTGGAAGCGGGCACAGATACGCAGTATTTT.

The V and J genes are TRBV20-1 and TRBJ1-4, with D maybe TRBD1 (6 bases). The CDR3 runs 14 residues. Germline V CDR1 and CDR2: DFQATT, SNEGSKA (reference sequence). V was cut by 4 bases and J by 8 bases, with 17 bases left in between. CDR3 residues: CSATMGGAGEKLFF. The DNA of the CDR3 is TGCAGTGCTACAATGGGGGGGGCCGGGGAAAAACTGTTTTTT.

The chain combines TRBV4-3 with TRBJ2-5, with a possible D match to TRBD1 (5 bases). Germline V gene data show CDR1 as LGHNA and CDR2 as YSLEER. CDR3 length: 14 amino acids. Trimming removed 4 bases at V and 11 bases at J, with 20 bases between. CDR3 sequence (DNA): TGCGCCAGCAGCCTAGAGCCCAGGGCCAATGAGCAGTACTTC. Protein: CASSLEPRANEQYF.